This T cell receptor (beta chain) was captured in a study of shared clonotypes between healthy human individuals. Study-wide context: The cohort comprised a couple of women and a few men. Their ages spanned 18 to 49 years. Plates per donor: three CD4 naive, three CD4 memory, two CD8 naive, one CD8 memory. Study findings and constraints: Represented genetic and exposure-history diversity was restricted by having few donors.

Clones were sequenced by immunoSEQ multiplex PCR, and TCRdb holds only the in-frame ones, with some missing. The table shows millions of clones, with about 94% occurring only once. Naive CD8 cells lacked CD45RO, underwent positive selection for CCR7 and left out terminally differentiated effector memory CD45RA+ cells. V was cut by 7 bases and J by 5 bases, with 9 bases left in between. Germline V gives CDR1 MNHNY, CDR2 SVGAGI (reference sequence). The CDR3 extends over 11 amino acids. Of note for this clone: Its antigen remains unidentified.

V and J are TRBV6-6 and TRBJ2-7; D is uncertain. Sequenced input: naive CD8+ T cells sorted from blood. This receptor was obtained from a man between 18 and 35 years old in good health. CDR3: CASIQKDEQYF. The CDR3 DNA reads TGTGCCAGCATACAAAAGGACGAGCAGTACTTC.